Following are 29 T cell receptor beta chains from one sample sequenced in a study of beta chain features in type 1 diabetes. What was sequenced were expressed TCRB transcripts, since all of the isolated RNA had been reverse transcribed. Only in-frame clones appear in the TCRdb table, and some are missing; sequencing was by immunoSEQ multiplex PCR. The profile shows about 40,000 clones, 64% of them singletons. Sequencing input: Tregs from blood. The receptor source for this set is a young woman in good health.

The chain combines TRBV5-1 with TRBJ1-2; D remains unclear. With 6 bases removed from V and 4 bases from J, the gap between germline ends came to 19 bases. Germline V gene lookup returns CDR1 SGHRS and CDR2 YFSETQ. The CDR3 consists of 15 residues. The chain's CDR3 is CASTHSRDPFYGYTF. CDR3 nucleotide sequence: TGCGCCAGCACTCACTCCCGGGATCCCTTCTATGGCTACACCTTC.

Only one count was recorded for this clone. The V and J genes are TRBV6-6 and TRBJ1-2; the D gene is possibly TRBD1 (5 bases). Germline CDR1 reads MNHNY; CDR2 reads SVGAGI (reference sequence). CDR3 size: 16 residues. Trimming pared 7 bases from V and 0 bases from J, leaving 18 bases between. DNA of the CDR3: TGTGCCAGCATCGAACGGGGGTCAGGGTCTAACTATGGCTACACCTTC. Amino acid sequence: CASIERGSGSNYGYTF.

The table lists this clone with a few counts. The chain uses TRBV28 and TRBJ1-2; D is unclear. Trimming left V 7 bases short and J 3 bases short, with 3 bases between. The CDR3 is made up of 10 amino acids. In germline, CDR1 is MDHEN, CDR2 SYDVKM. CDR3 loop: CASIYYGYTF. CDR3 DNA: TGTGCCAGCATCTACTATGGCTACACCTTC.

This clone was counted between two and nine times. The J gene is TRBJ2-7, the V gene TRBV7-2, with TRBD2 matching 12 bases. The germline V gene has CDR1 SGHTA and CDR2 FQGNSA. CDR3 length: 15 residues. After removal of 5 bases from V and 2 bases from J, the junction contained 4 bases not matched to a gene. CDR3 bases: TGTGCCAGCAGCCTCCGGACTAGCGGGACCTACGAGCAGTACTTC. It yields the protein CASSLRTSGTYEQYF.

This rearrangement joins TRBV28 to TRBJ2-7, with TRBD2 as a possible D gene (5 bases). This CDR3 contains 14 residues. Germline V gene data show CDR1 as MDHEN and CDR2 as SYDVKM. Trimming cost V 6 bases and J 0 bases, with 12 bases left between them. CDR3 DNA sequence: TGTGCCAGCAGGAGGGCAGCTCTCTCCTACGAGCAGTACTTC. Translating gives CASRRAALSYEQYF. Complete variable domain (other parts from reference TRBV28 and TRBJ2-7): DVKVTQSSRYLVKRTGEKVFLECVQDMDHENMFWYRQDPGLGLRLIYFSYDVKMKEKGDIPEGYSVSREKKERFSLILESASTNQTSMYLCASRRAALSYEQYFGPGTRLTVT.

The chain has TRBV9 and TRBJ2-5; the D gene is possibly TRBD1 (5 bases). The CDR3 length is 15 residues. The ends were cut back, 4 bases at V and 2 bases at J, with 15 bases in the middle. Per germline, CDR1 SGDLS and CDR2 YYNGEE. In DNA form, the CDR3 reads TGTGCCAGCAGCTCTAATGCAGGGCTACAAGAGACCCAGTACTTC. Amino acids: CASSSNAGLQETQYF.

The V call is TRBV7-9, the J call TRBJ2-1; no clear D. CDR1 and CDR2 (germline): SEHNR, FQNEAQ (reference sequence). The CDR3 length is 15 residues. The V end lost 4 bases, the J end lost 0 bases, and 10 bases lay between the germline ends. CDR3 nucleotide sequence: TGTGCCAGCAGCTACCTTTCGGGCTCCTACAATGAGCAGTTCTTC. This gives the protein CASSYLSGSYNEQFF. The full variable domain, rest sourced from reference TRBV7-9 and TRBJ2-1, is DTGVSQNPRHKITKRGQNVTFRCDPISEHNRLYWYRQTLGQGPEFLTYFQNEAQLEKSRLLSDRFSAERPKGSFSTLEIQRTEQGDSAMYLCASSYLSGSYNEQFFGPGTRLTVL.

This rearrangement joins TRBV11-3 to TRBJ2-1; 11 bases are shared with TRBD2. This CDR3 spans 16 amino acids. Germline V CDR1 and CDR2: SGHNT, YENEEA. Trimming removed 1 base from V and 15 bases from J; junction bases left unmatched: 14. This chain's CDR3 is CASSLGGAGLAATTFF. Here the CDR3 DNA reads TGTGCCAGCAGCTTAGGTGGGGCGGGACTAGCGGCAACCACGTTCTTC. The full variable domain, rest sourced from reference TRBV11-3 and TRBJ2-1, is EAGVVQSPRYKIIEKKQPVAFWCNPISGHNTLYWYLQNLGQGPELLIRYENEEAVDDSQLPKDRFSAERLKGVDSTLKIQPAELGDSAVYLCASSLGGAGLAATTFFGPGTRLTVL.

V and J are TRBV4-1 and TRBJ1-4; 11 nucleotides agree with TRBD1. The CDR3 loop spans 15 amino acids. Germline loops: CDR1 MGHRA, CDR2 YSYEKL. With 5 bases clipped from V and 7 bases from J, the junction kept 6 bases outside the gene matches. This chain's CDR3 is CASSKDRGRVEKLFF. In nucleotides, the CDR3 is TGCGCCAGCAGCAAGGACAGGGGGCGGGTTGAAAAACTGTTTTTT.

This clone was counted a few times. The rearrangement links TRBV18 to TRBJ2-2; TRBD2 might be the D (5 bases). CDR3 length: 14 amino acids. Germline CDR1 reads KGHSH; CDR2 reads LQKENI. The V end lost 2 bases, the J end lost 7 bases, and 11 bases lay between the germline ends. CDR3: CASSPSGGGGELFF. The DNA for the CDR3 is TGTGCCAGCTCACCAAGTGGAGGTGGCGGGGAGCTGTTTTTT.

V and J are TRBV7-2 and TRBJ2-7; 13 bases align to TRBD2. Germline-derived CDR1 and CDR2 are SGHTA and FQGNSA. Losses at the gene ends were 1 base for V and 6 bases for J; bases not matched to a gene: 9. The CDR3 has 17 residues. CDR3 DNA: TGTGCCAGCAGCTTAGGTAGGACTAGCGGGAGACAAGCCGAGCAGTACTTC. Translating it yields CASSLGRTSGRQAEQYF. Drawing the rest from reference TRBV7-2 and TRBJ2-7, the complete variable domain is GAGVSQSPSNKVTEKGKDVELRCDPISGHTALYWYRQSLGQGLEFLIYFQGNSAPDKSGLPSDRFSAERTGGSVSTLTIQRTQQEDSAVYLCASSLGRTSGRQAEQYFGPGTRLTVT.

V gene TRBV10-3 combines with J gene TRBJ2-2; 7 bases are a match to TRBD2. CDR1 is ENHRY and CDR2 is SYGVKD in the germline V gene. The CDR3 totals 15 residues. The V and J ends lost 6 bases and 2 bases, in that order; junction bases with no gene match: 6. CDR3 DNA: TGTGCCATCAGACCGACTAGCTCCAACACCGGGGAGCTGTTTTTT. This sequence encodes CAIRPTSSNTGELFF.

J is TRBJ2-5 and V is TRBV5-1; 7 nucleotides match TRBD1. This CDR3 region has 14 residues. The ends lost 4 bases at V and 5 bases at J; junction bases unmatched: 8. Germline lookup yields CDR1 SGHRS and CDR2 YFSETQ. Written as DNA, the CDR3 is TGCGCCAGCAGCGTAACAGGGGACCGGGAGACCCAGTACTTC. Translating gives CASSVTGDRETQYF.

Only one count was recorded for this clone. The CDR3 region is CASSLRWGGGYTF. In DNA form, the CDR3 reads TGTGCCAGCAGTCTTCGGTGGGGGGGTGGCTACACCTTC. V usage is TRBV6-6 and J usage is TRBJ1-2; D may be TRBD1 (5 bases). CDR1 and CDR2 (germline): MNHNY, SVGAGI (reference sequence). Trimming removed 5 bases at V and 7 bases at J, with 14 bases between. The CDR3 has 13 residues.

The chain carries TRBV10-3 and TRBJ2-1; 7 bases fit TRBD2. V was pared by 0 bases and J by 3 bases, with 5 bases of the junction left unmatched. The V gene's germline CDR1 is ENHRY and CDR2 SYGVKD. CDR3 length equals 16 residues. CDR3 protein: CAISESLAGGYNEQFF. CDR3 nucleotides: TGTGCCATCAGTGAGTCTTTAGCGGGCGGCTACAATGAGCAGTTCTTC.

This chain uses TRBV28 with TRBJ2-7, with TRBD1 matching 7 bases. Germline V lookup: CDR1 MDHEN, CDR2 SYDVKM. The CDR3 contains 10 residues. Trimming cost V 6 bases and J 9 bases; bases outside gene matches: 2. The DNA of the CDR3 is TGTGCCAGCAGCGGGGACAGGCAGTACTTC. Translating gives CASSGDRQYF.

The chain links TRBV20-1 to TRBJ2-7; a weak D match, TRBD2 (6 bases). The V end was cut by 8 bases, the J end by 1 base, with 9 bases between. Germline assignment: CDR1 DFQATT and CDR2 SNEGSKA (reference sequence). The CDR3 length is 11 residues. The chain's CDR3 is CSCGLSYEQYF. Here the CDR3 DNA reads TGCAGTTGCGGACTATCCTACGAGCAGTACTTC.

V and J are TRBV7-2 and TRBJ2-3, with 10 bases that match TRBD2. After removal of 2 bases from V and 1 base from J, the junction contained 3 bases not matched to a gene. This CDR3 region has 16 residues. The germline V gene encodes CDR1 SGHTA and CDR2 FQGNSA. CDR3 amino acids: CASSLTGTSGTDTQYF. The CDR3 DNA reads TGTGCCAGCAGCTTAACCGGGACTAGCGGCACAGATACGCAGTATTTT.

V is TRBV28 and J is TRBJ2-1, with TRBD2 matching 9 bases. The J segment lost 0 bases and the V segment lost 4 bases, leaving 16 bases of the junction unmatched. The CDR3 is made up of 20 amino acids. In germline, CDR1 is MDHEN, CDR2 SYDVKM. The CDR3 region is CASSSGDGGRAGGSYNEQFF. In DNA form, the CDR3 reads TGTGCCAGCAGTTCAGGGGACGGCGGGAGGGCCGGTGGCTCCTACAATGAGCAGTTCTTC.

V is TRBV19 and J is TRBJ1-1; 7 nucleotides match TRBD1. The CDR3 runs 14 residues. Trimming removed 1 base from V and 6 bases from J; junction bases left unmatched: 5. Looked up from germline, CDR1 is LNHDA and CDR2 is SQIVND (reference sequence). The CDR3 protein is CASSIVTGWPEAFF. In nucleotides, the CDR3 is TGTGCCAGTAGTATAGTGACAGGGTGGCCTGAAGCTTTCTTT.

As for this clone: The identical CDR3 is also encoded by other nucleotide sequences in the sample. The chain has TRBV9 and TRBJ2-1; 10 positions match TRBD2. The CDR3 length is 16 residues. With 4 bases clipped from V and 3 bases from J, the junction kept 7 bases outside the gene matches. Per germline, CDR1 SGDLS and CDR2 YYNGEE. CDR3 sequence reads: CASSLEGLAVYNEQFF. The CDR3 region has the DNA TGTGCCAGCAGCCTCGAAGGACTAGCGGTCTACAATGAGCAGTTCTTC.

The chain has TRBV7-9 and TRBJ1-1; the D gene is possibly TRBD1 (5 bases). V gave up 2 bases and J gave up 3 bases, with 10 bases separating them. CDR1 is SEHNR, CDR2 FQNEAQ, per germline (reference sequence). The CDR3 length is 14 residues. The CDR3 DNA reads as TGTGCCAGCAGCTTACAGGGAAGGGACACTGAAGCTTTCTTT. This sequence encodes CASSLQGRDTEAFF.

About this clone: This CDR3 is also generated by other DNA sequences in the sample. V is TRBV19 and J is TRBJ1-1; D is uncertain. Germline assignment: CDR1 LNHDA and CDR2 SQIVND (reference sequence). The germline V and J ends were trimmed by 3 bases and 1 base, with 9 bases remaining between them. The CDR3 extends over 14 amino acids. The CDR3 DNA reads TGTGCCAGTAGTATCGTGGGCAGGAACACTGAAGCTTTCTTT. It translates to CASSIVGRNTEAFF.

This chain uses TRBV7-2 with TRBJ2-7; 7 bases map to TRBD2. After removal of 6 bases from V and 2 bases from J, the junction contained 13 bases not matched to a gene. The CDR3 has 16 residues. The germline V gene has CDR1 SGHTA and CDR2 FQGNSA. CDR3 sequence: CASSLQHSGGTYEQYF. CDR3 bases: TGTGCCAGCAGTCTTCAACATTCCGGGGGGACCTACGAGCAGTACTTC. Supplemented by reference TRBV7-2 and TRBJ2-7, the full variable domain reads GAGVSQSPSNKVTEKGKDVELRCDPISGHTALYWYRQSLGQGLEFLIYFQGNSAPDKSGLPSDRFSAERTGGSVSTLTIQRTQQEDSAVYLCASSLQHSGGTYEQYFGPGTRLTVT.

This clone was seen just once. The chain joins TRBV5-1 to TRBJ2-1, with TRBD2 matching 8 bases. This CDR3 is built from 16 residues. Germline CDR1 is SGHRS and CDR2 is YFSETQ. The ends lost 4 bases at V and 7 bases at J; junction bases unmatched: 13. The CDR3 nucleotides are TGCGCCAGCAGCAGAGAGGGGACTAGGGCACGGAATGAGCAGTTCTTC. Residues: CASSREGTRARNEQFF.

The chain combines TRBV7-3 with TRBJ2-2, with a tentative D call TRBD2 (5 bases). V was clipped by 2 bases and J by 7 bases, with 11 bases between them. This CDR3 contains 14 residues. The germline V gene encodes CDR1 SGHTA and CDR2 FQGTGA. The CDR3 spells CASSLWGEGGELFF. The CDR3 DNA is TGTGCCAGCAGCTTATGGGGAGAAGGCGGGGAGCTGTTTTTT.

The CDR3 protein is CASSFSGGKRYEQYF. As DNA, the CDR3 is TGTGCCAGCAGCTTTTCAGGGGGCAAGAGGTACGAGCAGTACTTC. The chain has TRBV11-2 and TRBJ2-7, with TRBD1 matching 8 bases. Per the germline V gene, CDR1 is SGHAT and CDR2 is FQNNGV. The V gene end was trimmed by 3 bases and the J gene end by 4 bases; junction bases not matched to a gene: 8. This CDR3 region has 15 residues.

The chain carries TRBV19 and TRBJ1-2; no definite D call. Per the germline V gene, CDR1 is LNHDA and CDR2 is SQIVND (reference sequence). This CDR3 region has 15 residues. The V gene lost 1 base and the J gene lost 1 base, with 10 bases spanning the gap. In nucleotides, the CDR3 is TGTGCCAGTAGTATAGTTGGCAGGCTTAACTATGGCTACACCTTC. It yields the protein CASSIVGRLNYGYTF.

The CDR3 DNA reads as TGTGCCAGCAGTCCGAGAGGGGGCTGGTATGGCTACACCTTC. Its protein is CASSPRGGWYGYTF. The V gene is TRBV6-1, the J gene TRBJ1-2; the match to TRBD1 covers 7 bases. With V trimmed by 5 bases and J by 5 bases, 8 bases remained unmatched. Germline CDR1 is MNHNS and CDR2 is SASEGT. The CDR3 runs to 14 residues.